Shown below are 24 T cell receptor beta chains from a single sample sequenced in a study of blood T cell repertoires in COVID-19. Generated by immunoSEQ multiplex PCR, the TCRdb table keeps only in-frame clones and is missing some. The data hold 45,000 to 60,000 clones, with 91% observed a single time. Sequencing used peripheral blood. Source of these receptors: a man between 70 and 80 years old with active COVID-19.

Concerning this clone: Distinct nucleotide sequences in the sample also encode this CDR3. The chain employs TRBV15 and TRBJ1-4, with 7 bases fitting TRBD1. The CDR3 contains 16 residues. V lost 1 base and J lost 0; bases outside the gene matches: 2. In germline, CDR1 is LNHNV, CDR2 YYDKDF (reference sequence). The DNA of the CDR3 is TGTGCCACCAGCAGAGTAACAGGGGCAACTAATGAAAAACTGTTTTTT. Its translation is CATSRVTGATNEKLFF.

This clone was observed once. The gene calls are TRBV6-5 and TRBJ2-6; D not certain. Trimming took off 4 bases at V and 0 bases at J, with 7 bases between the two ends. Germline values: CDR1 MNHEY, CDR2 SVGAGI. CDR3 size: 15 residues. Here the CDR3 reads CASSFENSGANVLTF. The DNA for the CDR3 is TGTGCCAGCAGTTTCGAGAACTCTGGGGCCAACGTCCTGACTTTC.

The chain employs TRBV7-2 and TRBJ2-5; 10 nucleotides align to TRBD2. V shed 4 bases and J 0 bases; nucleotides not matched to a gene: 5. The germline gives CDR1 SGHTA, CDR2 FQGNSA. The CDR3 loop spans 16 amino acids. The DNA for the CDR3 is TGTGCCAGCAGCTATAGACTAGCGGGTAACCAAGAGACCCAGTACTTC. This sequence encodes CASSYRLAGNQETQYF.

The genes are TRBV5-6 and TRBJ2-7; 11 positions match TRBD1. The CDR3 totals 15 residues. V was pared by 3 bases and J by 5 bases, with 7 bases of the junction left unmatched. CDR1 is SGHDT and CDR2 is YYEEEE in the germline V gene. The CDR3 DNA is TGTGCCAGCAGCTGGGCCGGGACAGGGGGTAACGAGCAGTACTTC. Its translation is CASSWAGTGGNEQYF.

The CDR3: CASSQGTGDLNEQFF. As DNA, the CDR3 is TGTGCCAGCAGCCAAGGGACAGGGGACCTCAATGAGCAGTTCTTC. The chain couples TRBV3-1 (or the pseudogene TRBV3-2) to TRBJ2-1; 9 bases match TRBD1. Germline CDR1 and CDR2: LGHDT and YNNKEL (reference sequence). After removal of 1 base from V and 6 bases from J, the junction contained 4 bases not matched to a gene. The CDR3 has 15 residues.

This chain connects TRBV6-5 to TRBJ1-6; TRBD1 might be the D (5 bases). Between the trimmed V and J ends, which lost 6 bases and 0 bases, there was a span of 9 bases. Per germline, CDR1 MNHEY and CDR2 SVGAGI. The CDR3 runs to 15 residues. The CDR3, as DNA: TGTGCCAGCAGCTACGACAGCTCCTATAATTCACCCCTCCACTTT. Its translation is CASSYDSSYNSPLHF.

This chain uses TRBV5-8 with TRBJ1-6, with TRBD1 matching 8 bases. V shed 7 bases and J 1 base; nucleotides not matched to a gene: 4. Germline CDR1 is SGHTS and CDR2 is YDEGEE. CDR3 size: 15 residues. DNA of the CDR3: TGTGCCAGCGGGGACAGGTGGTCCTATAATTCACCCCTCCACTTT. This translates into CASGDRWSYNSPLHF. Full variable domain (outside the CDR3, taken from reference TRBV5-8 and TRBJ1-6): EAGVTQSPTHLIKTRGQQATLRCSPISGHTSVYWYQQALGLGLQFLLWYDEGEERNRGNFPPRFSGRQFPNYSSELNVNALELEDSALYLCASGDRWSYNSPLHFGNGTRLTVT.

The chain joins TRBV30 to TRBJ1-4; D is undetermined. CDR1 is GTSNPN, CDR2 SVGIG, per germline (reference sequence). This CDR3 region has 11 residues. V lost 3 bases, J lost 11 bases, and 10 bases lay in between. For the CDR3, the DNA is TGTGCCTGGAGCTTGGGCCTTAAACTGTTTTTT. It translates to CAWSLGLKLFF.

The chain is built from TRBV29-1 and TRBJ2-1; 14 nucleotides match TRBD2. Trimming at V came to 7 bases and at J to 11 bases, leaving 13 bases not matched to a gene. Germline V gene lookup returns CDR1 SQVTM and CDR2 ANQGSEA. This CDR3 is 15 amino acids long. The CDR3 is CSAYGLAGGPPQQFF. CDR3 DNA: TGCAGCGCCTACGGACTAGCGGGGGGCCCCCCGCAGCAGTTCTTC.

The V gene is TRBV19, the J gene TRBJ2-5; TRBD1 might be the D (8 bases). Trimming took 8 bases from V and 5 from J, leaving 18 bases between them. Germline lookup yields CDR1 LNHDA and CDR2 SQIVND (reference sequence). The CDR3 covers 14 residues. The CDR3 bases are TGTGCCAGTGGGAGAACAGGGGGGGCGGAGACCCAGTACTTC. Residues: CASGRTGGAETQYF.

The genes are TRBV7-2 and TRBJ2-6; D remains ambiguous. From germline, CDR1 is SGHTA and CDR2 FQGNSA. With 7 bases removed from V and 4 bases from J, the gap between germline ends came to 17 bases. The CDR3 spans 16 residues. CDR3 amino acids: CASNRGASAGANVLTF. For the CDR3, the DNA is TGTGCCAGCAACCGCGGAGCCTCTGCCGGGGCCAACGTCCTGACTTTC.

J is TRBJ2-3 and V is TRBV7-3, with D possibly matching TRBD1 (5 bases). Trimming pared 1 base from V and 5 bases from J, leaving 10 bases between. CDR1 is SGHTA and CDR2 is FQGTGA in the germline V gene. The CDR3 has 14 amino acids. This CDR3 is CASSLNQGEDTQYF. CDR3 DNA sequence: TGTGCCAGCAGCTTAAACCAGGGCGAAGATACGCAGTATTTT.

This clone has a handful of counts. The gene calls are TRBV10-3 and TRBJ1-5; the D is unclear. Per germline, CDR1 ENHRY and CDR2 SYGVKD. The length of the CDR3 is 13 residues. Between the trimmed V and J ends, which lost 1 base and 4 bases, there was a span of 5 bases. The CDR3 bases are TGTGCCATCAGTGAGTATCCGAATCAGCCCCAGCATTTT. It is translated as CAISEYPNQPQHF.

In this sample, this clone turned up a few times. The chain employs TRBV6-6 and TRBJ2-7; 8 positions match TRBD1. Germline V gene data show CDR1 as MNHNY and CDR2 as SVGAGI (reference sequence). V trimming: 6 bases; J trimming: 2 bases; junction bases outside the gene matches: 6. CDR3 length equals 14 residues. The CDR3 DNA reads TGTGCCAGCAGCCCGGGACAGGCACCCTACGAGCAGTACTTC. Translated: CASSPGQAPYEQYF.

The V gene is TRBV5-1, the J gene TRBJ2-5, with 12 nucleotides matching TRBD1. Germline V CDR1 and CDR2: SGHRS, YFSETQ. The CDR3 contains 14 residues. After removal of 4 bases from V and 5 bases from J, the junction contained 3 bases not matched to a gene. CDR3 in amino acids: CASSGTGGRETQYF. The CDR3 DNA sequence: TGCGCCAGCAGCGGGACAGGGGGCAGGGAGACCCAGTACTTC.

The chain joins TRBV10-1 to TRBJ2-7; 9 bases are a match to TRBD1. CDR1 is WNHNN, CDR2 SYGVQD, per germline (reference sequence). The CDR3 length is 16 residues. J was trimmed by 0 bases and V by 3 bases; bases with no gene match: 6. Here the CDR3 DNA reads TGCGCCAGCAGTGACAGACAGGGGGGAAGCTCCTACGAGCAGTACTTC. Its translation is CASSDRQGGSSYEQYF.

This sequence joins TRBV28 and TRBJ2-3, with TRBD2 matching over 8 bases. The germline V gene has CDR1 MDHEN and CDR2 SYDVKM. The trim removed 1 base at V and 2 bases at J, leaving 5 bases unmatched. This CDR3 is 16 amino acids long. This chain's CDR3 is CASSLFVAGTTDTQYF. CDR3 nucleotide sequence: TGTGCCAGCAGTTTATTCGTAGCGGGGACCACAGATACGCAGTATTTT.

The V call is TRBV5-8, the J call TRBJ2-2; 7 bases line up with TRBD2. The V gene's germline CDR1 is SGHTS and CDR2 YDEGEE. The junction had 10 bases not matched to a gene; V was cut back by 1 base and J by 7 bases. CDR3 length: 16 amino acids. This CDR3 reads CASSLKGGGVIGELFF. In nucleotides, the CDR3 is TGTGCCAGCAGCTTGAAGGGCGGGGGTGTTATCGGGGAGCTGTTTTTT.

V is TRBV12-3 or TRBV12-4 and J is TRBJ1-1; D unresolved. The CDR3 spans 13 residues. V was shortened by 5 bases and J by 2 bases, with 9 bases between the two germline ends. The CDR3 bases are TGTGCCAGCAGTCCGTACACCAACACTGAAGCTTTCTTT. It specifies CASSPYTNTEAFF.

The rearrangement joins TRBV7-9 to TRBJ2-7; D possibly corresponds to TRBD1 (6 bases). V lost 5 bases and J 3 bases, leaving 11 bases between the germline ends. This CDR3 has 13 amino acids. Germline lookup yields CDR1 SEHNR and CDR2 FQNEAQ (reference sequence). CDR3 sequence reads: CASSPDSIYEQYF. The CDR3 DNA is TGTGCCAGCAGCCCGGACAGTATCTACGAGCAGTACTTC.

Here the CDR3 DNA reads TGTGCCAGCTCACCACCGGCAGCTAACTATGGCTACACCTTC. This gives the protein CASSPPAANYGYTF. This sequence joins TRBV18 and TRBJ1-2; no reliable D call. CDR1 and CDR2 from the germline V gene are KGHSH and LQKENI. Between the trimmed V and J ends, which lost 0 bases and 0 bases, there was a span of 5 bases. The CDR3 runs to 14 residues.

The CDR3 DNA reads TGCAGCGTTGAAGTGGAAAGCAGGGGGCGCGGGAAACTGTTTTTT. It translates to CSVEVESRGRGKLFF. This chain connects TRBV29-1 to TRBJ1-4; 8 bases map to TRBD1. The germline V gene encodes CDR1 SQVTM and CDR2 ANQGSEA. V dropped 1 base and J dropped 11; count of bases not matched to a gene: 12. CDR3 length equals 15 residues.

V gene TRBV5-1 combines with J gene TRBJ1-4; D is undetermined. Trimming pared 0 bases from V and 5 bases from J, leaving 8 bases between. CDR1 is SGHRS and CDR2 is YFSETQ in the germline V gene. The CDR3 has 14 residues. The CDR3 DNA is TGCGCCAGCAGCTTGGGGACGGGAAATGAAAAACTGTTTTTT. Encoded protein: CASSLGTGNEKLFF.

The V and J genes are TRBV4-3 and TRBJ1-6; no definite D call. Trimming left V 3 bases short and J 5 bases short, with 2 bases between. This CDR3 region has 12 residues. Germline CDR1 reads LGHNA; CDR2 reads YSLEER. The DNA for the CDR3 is TGCGCCAGCAGCCACAATAATTCACCCCTCCACTTT. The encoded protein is CASSHNNSPLHF.